A single sample gave rise to the 17 T cell receptor beta chains below, sequenced in a study of T cell responses to AZD1222 COVID-19 vaccine. Measured with immunoSEQ multiplex PCR; TCRdb has only the in-frame clones, and not every one. Of about 84,000 clones listed, 70% to 90% are singletons. This sample comprised peripheral blood, obtained on day 0 of AZD1222 vaccination. These receptors came from an adult in good health.

By frequency in the sample, this clone is medium-sized (0.01 to 0.1%). This chain uses TRBV7-3 with TRBJ1-1; D gene unclear. V lost 10 bases, J lost 0 bases, and 12 bases lay in between. The CDR3 sequence is 13 residues long. Germline CDR1 reads SGHTA; CDR2 reads FQGTGA. CDR3 loop: CATGVSVNTEAFF. CDR3 coding DNA: TGTGCCACCGGCGTCTCCGTGAACACTGAAGCTTTCTTT.

V and J are TRBV6-5 and TRBJ1-1; no firm D call. The CDR3 is made up of 11 amino acids. Trimming took 6 bases from V and 7 from J, leaving 9 bases between them. The germline V gene has CDR1 MNHEY and CDR2 SVGAGI. The CDR3 region is CASRKGFEAFF. CDR3 coding DNA: TGTGCCAGCAGAAAGGGTTTTGAAGCTTTCTTT.

This rearrangement joins TRBV30 to TRBJ1-1; tentatively, D is TRBD1 (6 bases). The CDR3 contains 12 residues. V lost 1 base to trimming and J lost 5 bases, with 8 bases between them. Germline assignment: CDR1 GTSNPN and CDR2 SVGIG (reference sequence). CDR3 bases: TGTGCCTGGAGTGCCACAGGGACTGAAGCTTTCTTT. This codes for CAWSATGTEAFF.

This clone was seen more than once but under ten times. The V and J genes are TRBV11-2 and TRBJ2-7; D unresolved. CDR1 is SGHAT and CDR2 is FQNNGV in the germline V gene. This CDR3 region has 11 residues. V lost 7 bases and J 0 bases, leaving 4 bases between the germline ends. In DNA, the CDR3 is TGTGCCAGCAAAAACTCCTACGAGCAGTACTTC. Residues: CASKNSYEQYF.

DNA for the CDR3: TGTGCCAGCAGTTACCCCCAGGGGGGAACCTACAATGAGCAGTTCTTC. It translates to CASSYPQGGTYNEQFF. This chain uses TRBV6-5 with TRBJ2-1, with D possibly matching TRBD1 (7 bases). CDR3 length: 16 amino acids. In germline, CDR1 is MNHEY, CDR2 SVGAGI. V dropped 2 bases and J dropped 2 bases, with 13 bases sitting between them.

The V and J genes are TRBV12-3 or TRBV12-4 and TRBJ1-1; possible D gene TRBD1, 5 bases. The CDR3 loop spans 13 amino acids. V was pared by 6 bases and J by 9 bases, with 17 bases between. The CDR3 loop reads CASRPRGHTKAFF. Here the CDR3 DNA reads TGTGCCAGCAGACCCCGGGGCCACACCAAAGCTTTCTTT.

This clone occurred a few times. V usage is TRBV7-2 and J usage is TRBJ1-5; 8 nucleotides line up with TRBD1. CDR1 is SGHTA, CDR2 FQGNSA, per germline. J was trimmed by 6 bases and V by 5 bases; bases with no gene match: 9. The CDR3 spans 15 residues. CDR3 in amino acids: CASSQGTGGGQPQHF. CDR3 bases: TGTGCCAGCAGCCAGGGGACAGGAGGGGGTCAGCCCCAGCATTTT.

The chain recombines TRBV28 with TRBJ1-2; 7 bases map to TRBD1. This CDR3 spans 18 amino acids. J was trimmed by 2 bases and V by 2 bases; bases with no gene match: 14. Germline values: CDR1 MDHEN, CDR2 SYDVKM. Written as DNA, the CDR3 is TGTGCCAGCAGTTTAAGCGCGCCCAGGGGGTACAGCAACTATGGCTACACCTTC. Translating gives CASSLSAPRGYSNYGYTF.

The V call is TRBV19, the J call TRBJ1-6; 9 bases fit TRBD1. The germline V gene encodes CDR1 LNHDA and CDR2 SQIVND (reference sequence). CDR3 length: 18 amino acids. V lost 3 bases to trimming and J lost 0 bases; unmatched junction nucleotides: 6. CDR3 in amino acids: CASSMAQGASSYNSPLHF. Here the CDR3 DNA reads TGTGCCAGTAGTATGGCACAGGGGGCGAGCTCCTATAATTCACCCCTCCACTTT.

The V gene is TRBV5-5, the J gene TRBJ2-7; the D call may be TRBD1 or TRBD2 (5 bases each). The CDR3 spans 14 residues. The V gene lost 4 bases and the J gene lost 1 base, with 12 bases spanning the gap. Germline V lookup: CDR1 SGHKS, CDR2 YYEKEE (reference sequence). In nucleotides, the CDR3 is TGTGCCAGCAGCCGGGAATGGGGGTCCTACGAGCAGTACTTC. This encodes CASSREWGSYEQYF.

The V call is TRBV7-9, the J call TRBJ1-6; 9 bases are a match to TRBD1. From germline, CDR1 is SEHNR and CDR2 FQNEAQ (reference sequence). The ends lost 5 bases at V and 10 bases at J; junction bases unmatched: 6. This CDR3 is 14 amino acids long. DNA of the CDR3: TGTGCCAGCAGCCGGGACAGGGTGAGGTCACCCCTCCACTTT. This encodes CASSRDRVRSPLHF.

The gene calls are TRBV7-2 and TRBJ1-1; a weak D match, TRBD1 (5 bases). The germline V and J ends were trimmed by 5 bases and 4 bases, with 8 bases remaining between them. This CDR3 is 12 amino acids long. The germline CDR1 and CDR2 sequences are SGHTA and FQGNSA. The CDR3 nucleotides read TGTGCCAGCAGCCAAGGGGTCACTGAAGCTTTCTTT. This codes for CASSQGVTEAFF.

The rearrangement links TRBV7-6 to TRBJ2-3, with D perhaps assigned TRBD1 or TRBD2 (5 bases each). The CDR3 contains 15 residues. Germline CDR1 reads SGHVS; CDR2 reads FNYEAQ. Trimming removed 1 base at V and 5 bases at J, with 13 bases between. CDR3 sequence reads: CASSLVGEEGDTQYF. The DNA for the CDR3 is TGTGCCAGCAGCTTAGTGGGGGAAGAGGGAGATACGCAGTATTTT.

This chain links TRBV7-3 with TRBJ1-1; the D is unclear. CDR1 and CDR2 (germline): SGHTA, FQGTGA. The CDR3 has 16 amino acids. V gave up 3 bases and J gave up 5 bases, with 19 bases separating them. Here the CDR3 reads CASSLNPPVVGTEAFF. For the CDR3, the DNA is TGTGCCAGCAGCTTGAATCCCCCGGTGGTAGGGACTGAAGCTTTCTTT.

This rearrangement joins TRBV7-2 to TRBJ2-1; no definite D call. The germline V and J ends were trimmed by 1 base and 12 bases, with 10 bases remaining between them. The CDR3 loop spans 12 amino acids. CDR1 is SGHTA and CDR2 is FQGNSA in the germline V gene. The CDR3, as DNA: TGTGCCAGCAGCTTAGTGAGAGTTGCGCAGTTCTTC. Residues: CASSLVRVAQFF.

The chain couples TRBV30 to TRBJ2-1, with 10 bases matching TRBD2. Germline assignment: CDR1 GTSNPN and CDR2 SVGIG (reference sequence). The CDR3 covers 16 residues. Trimming removed 0 bases from V and 8 bases from J; junction bases left unmatched: 10. CDR3 DNA: TGTGCCTGGAGTGTAGGAGCGGGAGGGCCAGGAGATGAGCAGTTCTTC. It specifies CAWSVGAGGPGDEQFF. Based on the CDR3 plus reference TRBV30 and TRBJ2-1, the full variable domain is SQTIHQWPATLVQPVGSPLSLECTVEGTSNPNLYWYRQAAGRGLQLLFYSVGIGQISSEVPQNLSASRPQDRQFILSSKKLLLSDSGFYLCAWSVGAGGPGDEQFFGPGTRLTVL.

The rearrangement joins TRBV2 to TRBJ2-7; D is ambiguous. The CDR3 is 12 residues long. CDR1 is SNHLY and CDR2 is FYNNEI in the germline V gene. The V end was cut by 7 bases, the J end by 3 bases, with 10 bases between. CDR3 loop: CASIGFRYEQYF. CDR3 sequence (DNA): TGTGCCAGCATTGGATTCCGCTACGAGCAGTACTTC. The variable domain in full, completed from reference TRBV2 and TRBJ2-7, reads EPEVTQTPSHQVTQMGQEVILRCVPISNHLYFYWYRQILGQKVEFLVSFYNNEISEKSEIFDDQFSVERPDGSNFTLKIRSTKLEDSAMYFCASIGFRYEQYFGPGTRLTVT.